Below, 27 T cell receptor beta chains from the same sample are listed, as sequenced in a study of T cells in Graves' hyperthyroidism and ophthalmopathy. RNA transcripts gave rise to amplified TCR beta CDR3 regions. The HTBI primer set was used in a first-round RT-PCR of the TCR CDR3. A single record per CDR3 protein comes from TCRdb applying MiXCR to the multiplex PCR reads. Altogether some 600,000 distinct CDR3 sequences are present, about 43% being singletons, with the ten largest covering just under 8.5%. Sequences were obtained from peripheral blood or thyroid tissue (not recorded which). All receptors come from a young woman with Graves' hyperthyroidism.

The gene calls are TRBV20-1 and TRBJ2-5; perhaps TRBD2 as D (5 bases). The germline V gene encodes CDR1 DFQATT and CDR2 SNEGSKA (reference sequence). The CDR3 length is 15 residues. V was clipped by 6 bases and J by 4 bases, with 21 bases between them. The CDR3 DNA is TGCAGTGCCCCCCAAAGTGGACTCCTGAGAGAGACCCAGTACTTC. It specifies CSAPQSGLLRETQYF.

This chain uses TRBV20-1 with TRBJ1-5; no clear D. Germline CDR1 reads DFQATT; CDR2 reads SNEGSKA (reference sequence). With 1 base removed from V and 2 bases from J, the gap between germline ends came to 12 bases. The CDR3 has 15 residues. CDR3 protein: CSARAPVLGNQPQHF. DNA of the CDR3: TGCAGTGCTAGAGCGCCAGTGTTGGGCAATCAGCCCCAGCATTTT.

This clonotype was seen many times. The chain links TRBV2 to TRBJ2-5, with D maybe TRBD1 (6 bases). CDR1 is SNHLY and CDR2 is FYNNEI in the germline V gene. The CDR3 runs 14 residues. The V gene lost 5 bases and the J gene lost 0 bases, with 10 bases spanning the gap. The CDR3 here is CASSPWTDQETQYF. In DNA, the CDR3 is TGTGCCAGCAGTCCCTGGACAGACCAAGAGACCCAGTACTTC. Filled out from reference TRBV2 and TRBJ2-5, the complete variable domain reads EPEVTQTPSHQVTQMGQEVILRCVPISNHLYFYWYRQILGQKVEFLVSFYNNEISEKSEIFDDQFSVERPDGSNFTLKIRSTKLEDSAMYFCASSPWTDQETQYFGPGTRLLVL.

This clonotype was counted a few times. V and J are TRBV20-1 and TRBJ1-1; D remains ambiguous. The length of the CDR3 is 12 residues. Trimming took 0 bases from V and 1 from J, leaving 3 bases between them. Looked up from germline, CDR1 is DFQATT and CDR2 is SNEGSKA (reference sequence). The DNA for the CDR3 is TGCAGTGCTAGAGAGAGGAACACTGAAGCTTTCTTT. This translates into CSARERNTEAFF.

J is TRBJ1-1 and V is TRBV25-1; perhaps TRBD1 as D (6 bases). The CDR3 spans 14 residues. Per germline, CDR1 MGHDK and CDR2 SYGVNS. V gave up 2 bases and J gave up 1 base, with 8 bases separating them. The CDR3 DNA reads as TGTGCCAGCAGTGAACAGGACAGGAACACTGAAGCTTTCTTT. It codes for CASSEQDRNTEAFF. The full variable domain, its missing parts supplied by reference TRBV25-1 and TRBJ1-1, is EADIYQTPRYLVIGTGKKITLECSQTMGHDKMYWYQQDPGMELHLIHYSYGVNSTEKGDLSSESTVSRIRTEHFPLTLESARPSHTSQYLCASSEQDRNTEAFFGQGTRLTVV.

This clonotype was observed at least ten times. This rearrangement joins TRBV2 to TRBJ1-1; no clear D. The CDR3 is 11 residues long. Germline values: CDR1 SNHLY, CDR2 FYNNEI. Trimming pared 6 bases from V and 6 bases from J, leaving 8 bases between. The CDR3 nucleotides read TGTGCCAGCAGCCGCAGCCCTGAAGCTTTCTTT. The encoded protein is CASSRSPEAFF.

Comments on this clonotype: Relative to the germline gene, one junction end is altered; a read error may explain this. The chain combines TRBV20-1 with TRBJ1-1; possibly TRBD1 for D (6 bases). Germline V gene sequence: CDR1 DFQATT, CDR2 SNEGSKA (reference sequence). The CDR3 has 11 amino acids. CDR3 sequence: CSAGGNAEAFF. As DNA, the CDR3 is TGCAGTGCAGGGGGGAACGCTGAAGCTTTCTTT.

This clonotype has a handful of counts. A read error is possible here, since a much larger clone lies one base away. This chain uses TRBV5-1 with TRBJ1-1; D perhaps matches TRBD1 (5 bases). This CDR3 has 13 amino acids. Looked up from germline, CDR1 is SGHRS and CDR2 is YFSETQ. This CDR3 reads CASGLGGSSEAFF. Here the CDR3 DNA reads TGCGCCAGCGGCTTGGGGGGGTCGTCTGAAGCTTTCTTT.

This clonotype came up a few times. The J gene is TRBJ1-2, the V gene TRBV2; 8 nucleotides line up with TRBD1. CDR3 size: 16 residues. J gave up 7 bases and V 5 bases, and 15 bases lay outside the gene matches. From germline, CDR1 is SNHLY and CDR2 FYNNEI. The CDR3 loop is CASSSSGRDRIFGYTF. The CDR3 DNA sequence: TGTGCCAGCAGTTCCTCTGGACGGGACAGGATTTTTGGCTACACCTTC.

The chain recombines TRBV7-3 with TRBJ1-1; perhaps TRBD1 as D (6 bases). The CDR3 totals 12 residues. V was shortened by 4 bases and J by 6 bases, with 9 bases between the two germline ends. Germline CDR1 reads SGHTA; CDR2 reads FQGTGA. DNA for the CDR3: TGTGCCAGCAGCTGGGGGCCCTCTGAAGCTTTCTTT. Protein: CASSWGPSEAFF.

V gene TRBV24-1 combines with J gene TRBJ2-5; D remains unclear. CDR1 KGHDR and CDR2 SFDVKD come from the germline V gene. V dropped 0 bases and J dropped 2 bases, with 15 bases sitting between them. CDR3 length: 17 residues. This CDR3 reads CATSDLRSVEPQETQYF. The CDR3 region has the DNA TGTGCCACCAGTGATTTGAGGAGCGTTGAACCACAAGAGACCCAGTACTTC.

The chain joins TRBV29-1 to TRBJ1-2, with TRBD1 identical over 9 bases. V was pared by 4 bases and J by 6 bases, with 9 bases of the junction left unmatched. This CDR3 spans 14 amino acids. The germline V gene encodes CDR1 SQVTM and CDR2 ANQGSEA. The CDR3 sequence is CSVARDRDVNGYTF. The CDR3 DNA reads TGCAGCGTTGCCCGGGACAGGGACGTGAATGGCTACACCTTC.

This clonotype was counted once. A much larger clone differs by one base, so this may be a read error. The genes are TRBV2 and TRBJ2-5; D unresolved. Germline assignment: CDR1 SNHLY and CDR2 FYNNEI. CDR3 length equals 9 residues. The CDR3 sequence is CVTHGTQYF. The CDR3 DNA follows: TGTGTCACCCATGGGACCCAGTACTTC.

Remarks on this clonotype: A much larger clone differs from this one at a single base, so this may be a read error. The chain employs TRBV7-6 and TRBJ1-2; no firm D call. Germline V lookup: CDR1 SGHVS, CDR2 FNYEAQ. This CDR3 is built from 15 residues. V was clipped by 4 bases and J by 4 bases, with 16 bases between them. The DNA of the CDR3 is TGTGCCAGCAGCTCGATTTCCGGACGGGGCTATGGCTACACCTTC. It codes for CASSSISGRGYGYTF.

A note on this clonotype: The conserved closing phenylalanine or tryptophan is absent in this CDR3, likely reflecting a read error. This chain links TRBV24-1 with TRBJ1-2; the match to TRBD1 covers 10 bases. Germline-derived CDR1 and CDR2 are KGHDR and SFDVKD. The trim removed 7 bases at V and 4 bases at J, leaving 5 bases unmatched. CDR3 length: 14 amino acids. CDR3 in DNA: TGTGCCACCAGGGAGACAGGGGGCGCCTATGGCTACACCCTC. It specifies CATRETGGAYGYTL.

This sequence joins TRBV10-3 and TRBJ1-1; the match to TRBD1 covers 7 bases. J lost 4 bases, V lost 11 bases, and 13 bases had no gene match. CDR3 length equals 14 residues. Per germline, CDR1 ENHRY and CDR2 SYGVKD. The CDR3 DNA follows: TGTGCCTGGAGGATAGACAGGGCTCCCACTGAAGCTTTCTTT. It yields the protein CAWRIDRAPTEAFF.

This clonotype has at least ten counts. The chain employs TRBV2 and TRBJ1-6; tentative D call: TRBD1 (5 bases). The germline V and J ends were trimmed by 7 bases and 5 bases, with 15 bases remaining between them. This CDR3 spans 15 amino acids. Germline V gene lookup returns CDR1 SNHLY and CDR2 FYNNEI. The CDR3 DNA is TGTGCCAGCACCAAAACCGGGACGGATAATTCACCCCTCCACTTT. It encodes CASTKTGTDNSPLHF.

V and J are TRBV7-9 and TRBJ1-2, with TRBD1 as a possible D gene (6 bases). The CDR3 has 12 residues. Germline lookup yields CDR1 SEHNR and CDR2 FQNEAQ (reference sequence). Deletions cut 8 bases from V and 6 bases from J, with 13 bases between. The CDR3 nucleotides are TGTGCCAGCGACGCAGGGGACGATGGCTACACCTTC. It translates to CASDAGDDGYTF.

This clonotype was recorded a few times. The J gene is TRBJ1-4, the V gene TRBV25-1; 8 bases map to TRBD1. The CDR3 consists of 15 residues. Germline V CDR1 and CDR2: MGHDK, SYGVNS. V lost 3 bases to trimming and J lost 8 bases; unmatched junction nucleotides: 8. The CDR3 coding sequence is TGTGCCAGCAGTGATCCCGGGACAGGCGTCGAAAAACTGTTTTTT. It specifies CASSDPGTGVEKLFF.

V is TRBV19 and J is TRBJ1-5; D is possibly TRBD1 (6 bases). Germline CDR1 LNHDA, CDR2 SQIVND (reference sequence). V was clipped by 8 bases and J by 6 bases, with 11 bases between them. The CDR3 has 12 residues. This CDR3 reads CASDLDSQPQHF. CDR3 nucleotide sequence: TGTGCCAGTGATTTGGACAGTCAGCCCCAGCATTTT. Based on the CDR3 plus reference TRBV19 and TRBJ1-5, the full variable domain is DGGITQSPKYLFRKEGQNVTLSCEQNLNHDAMYWYRQDPGQGLRLIYYSQIVNDFQKGDIAEGYSVSREKKESFPLTVTSAQKNPTAFYLCASDLDSQPQHFGDGTRLSIL.

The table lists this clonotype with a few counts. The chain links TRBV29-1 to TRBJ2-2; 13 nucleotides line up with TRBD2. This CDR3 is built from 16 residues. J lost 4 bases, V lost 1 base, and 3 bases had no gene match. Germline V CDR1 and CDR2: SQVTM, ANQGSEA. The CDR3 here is CSVEGGLAGPTGELFF. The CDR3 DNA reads TGCAGCGTTGAAGGGGGACTAGCGGGACCCACCGGGGAGCTGTTTTTT.

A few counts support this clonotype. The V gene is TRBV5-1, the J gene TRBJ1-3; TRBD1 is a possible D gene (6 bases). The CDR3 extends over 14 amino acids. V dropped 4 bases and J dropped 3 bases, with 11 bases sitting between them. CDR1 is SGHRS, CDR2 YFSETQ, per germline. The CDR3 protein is CASSVGGGGNTIYF. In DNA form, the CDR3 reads TGCGCCAGCAGCGTCGGGGGCGGTGGAAACACCATATATTTT.

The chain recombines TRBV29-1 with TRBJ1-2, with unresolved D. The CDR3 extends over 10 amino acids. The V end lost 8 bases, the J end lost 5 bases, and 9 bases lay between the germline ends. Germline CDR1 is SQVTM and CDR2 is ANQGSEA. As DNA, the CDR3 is TGCAGCAGTGCCGGATATGGCTACACCTTC. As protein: CSSAGYGYTF.

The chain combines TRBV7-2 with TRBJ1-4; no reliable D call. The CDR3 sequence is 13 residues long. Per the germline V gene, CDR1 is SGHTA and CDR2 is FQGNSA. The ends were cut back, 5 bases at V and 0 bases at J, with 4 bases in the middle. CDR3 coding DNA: TGTGCCAGCAGCCCCCCAACTAATGAAAAACTGTTTTTT. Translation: CASSPPTNEKLFF.

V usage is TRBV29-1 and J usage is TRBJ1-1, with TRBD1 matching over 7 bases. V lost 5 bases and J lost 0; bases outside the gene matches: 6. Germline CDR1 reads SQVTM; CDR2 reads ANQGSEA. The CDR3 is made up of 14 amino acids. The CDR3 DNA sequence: TGCAGCGTTCGCGCAGGGGGAGTGAACACTGAAGCTTTCTTT. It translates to CSVRAGGVNTEAFF.

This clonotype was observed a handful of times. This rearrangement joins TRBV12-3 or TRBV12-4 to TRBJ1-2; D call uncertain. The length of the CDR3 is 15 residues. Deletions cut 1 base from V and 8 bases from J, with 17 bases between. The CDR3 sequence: CASSLELVGLEGYTF. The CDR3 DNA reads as TGTGCCAGCAGTTTAGAGCTGGTGGGCTTGGAGGGCTACACCTTC.

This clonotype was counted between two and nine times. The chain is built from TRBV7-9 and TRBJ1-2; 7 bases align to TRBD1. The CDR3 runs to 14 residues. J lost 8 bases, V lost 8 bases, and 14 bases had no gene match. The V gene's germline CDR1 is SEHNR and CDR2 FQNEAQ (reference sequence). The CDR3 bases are TGTGCCAGCCCTGGGGAAGGGGGCCTCGGAGGCTACACCTTC. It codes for CASPGEGGLGGYTF. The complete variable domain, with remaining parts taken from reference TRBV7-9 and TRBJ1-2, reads DTGVSQNPRHKITKRGQNVTFRCDPISEHNRLYWYRQTLGQGPEFLTYFQNEAQLEKSRLLSDRFSAERPKGSFSTLEIQRTEQGDSAMYLCASPGEGGLGGYTFGSGTRLTVV.